A single sample gave rise to the 8 T cell receptor beta chains below, sequenced in a study of regulatory T cells. The PCR used 52 TRBV and 13 TRBJ primers. Profiling relied on immunoSEQ multiplex PCR, and the TCRdb table lists in-frame clones only, not all of them. The data hold just over 20,000 clones, with 93% observed a single time. The specimen sequenced was CD8+ T cells sorted from blood. Receptor source: a child aged 2-15 years with CD3G deficiency.

This clone was seen a few times. The chain uses TRBV5-1 and TRBJ2-7; D gene ambiguous. Germline assignment: CDR1 SGHRS and CDR2 YFSETQ. CDR3 length equals 15 residues. V lost 0 bases, J lost 2 bases, and 12 bases lay in between. Written as DNA, the CDR3 is TGCGCCAGCAGCTTGGGGGTCTACCGGACCTACGAGCAGTACTTC. Its protein is CASSLGVYRTYEQYF.

V usage is TRBV7-8 and J usage is TRBJ2-3, with TRBD2 identical over 9 bases. The junction had 10 bases not matched to a gene; V was cut back by 3 bases and J by 6 bases. This CDR3 is 16 amino acids long. Germline CDR1 is SGHVS and CDR2 is FQNEAQ. Written as DNA, the CDR3 is TGTGCCAGCAGCTTCCTTGGAGGGGCGGGAGGGGATACGCAGTATTTT. It yields the protein CASSFLGGAGGDTQYF.

The chain links TRBV4-1 to TRBJ1-1; 12 bases align to TRBD1. The CDR3 is 14 amino acids. Germline-derived CDR1 and CDR2 are MGHRA and YSYEKL. J was trimmed by 6 bases and V by 4 bases; bases with no gene match: 3. The CDR3 loop is CASSRGQGASEAFF. The DNA of the CDR3 is TGCGCCAGCAGCCGGGGACAGGGGGCGTCTGAAGCTTTCTTT.

V gene TRBV11-3 combines with J gene TRBJ2-7; 7 bases are a match to TRBD1. The V gene's germline CDR1 is SGHNT and CDR2 YENEEA. This CDR3 has 16 residues. V lost 4 bases, J lost 6 bases, and 15 bases stayed unmatched. CDR3 bases: TGTGCCAGCAGCTGGGGGCCGGGACAGCATTCCCGCGAGCAGTACTTC. It is translated as CASSWGPGQHSREQYF.

This clone came up once. The DNA for the CDR3 is TGTGCCAGCAGTCCTCCGCTGACAGGGGGTACGCTCGAGCAGTACTTC. Translation: CASSPPLTGGTLEQYF. This chain links TRBV28 with TRBJ2-7, with 9 nucleotides matching TRBD1. Germline-derived CDR1 and CDR2 are MDHEN and SYDVKM. This CDR3 is 16 amino acids long. J was trimmed by 6 bases and V by 5 bases; bases with no gene match: 14.

This clone was seen a single time. This chain joins TRBV28 and TRBJ2-1; the match to TRBD2 covers 7 bases. The CDR3 runs 15 residues. V lost 3 bases, J lost 7 bases, and 9 bases stayed unmatched. Germline CDR1 is MDHEN and CDR2 is SYDVKM. The CDR3 DNA sequence: TGTGCCAGCAGTTTGGAGCCGGGACTAAGGAATGAGCAGTTCTTC. It encodes CASSLEPGLRNEQFF.

This chain joins TRBV28 and TRBJ1-5; 9 nucleotides match TRBD1. The V gene end was trimmed by 6 bases and the J gene end by 6 bases; junction bases not matched to a gene: 15. Germline values: CDR1 MDHEN, CDR2 SYDVKM. CDR3 length: 17 amino acids. The DNA of the CDR3 is TGTGCCAGCAGCCCCAGGGACAGGGTTGTTCGCGCTCAGCCCCAGCATTTT. It specifies CASSPRDRVVRAQPQHF.

This clone has a single count. The chain has TRBV6-1 and TRBJ1-2, with TRBD1 as a possible D gene (5 bases). CDR1 and CDR2 (germline): MNHNS, SASEGT. Trimming shortened V by 5 bases and J by 7 bases, and 8 bases separated the two germline ends. This CDR3 region has 11 residues. The CDR3 DNA follows: TGTGCCAGCAGTTCCGGGGGTGGCTACACCTTC. It encodes CASSSGGGYTF.